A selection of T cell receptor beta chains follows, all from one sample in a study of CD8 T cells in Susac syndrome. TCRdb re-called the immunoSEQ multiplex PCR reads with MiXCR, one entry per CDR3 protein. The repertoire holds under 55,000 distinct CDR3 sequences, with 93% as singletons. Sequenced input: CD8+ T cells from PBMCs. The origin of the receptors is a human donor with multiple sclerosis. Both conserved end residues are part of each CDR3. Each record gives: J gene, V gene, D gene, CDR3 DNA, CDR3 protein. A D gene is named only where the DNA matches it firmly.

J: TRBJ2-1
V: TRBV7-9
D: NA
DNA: TGTGCCAGCAGCGAGTATCACAACAATGAGCAGTTCTTC
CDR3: CASSEYHNNEQFF

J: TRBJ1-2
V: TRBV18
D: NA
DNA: TGTGCCAGCTCACCACCGGTGATGGGGGCTGATGGCTACACCTTC
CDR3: CASSPPVMGADGYTF

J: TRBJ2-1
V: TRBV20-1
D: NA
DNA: TGCAGTGGGGCGGGGAGCTCCTACAATGAGCAGTTCTTC
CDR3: CSGAGSSYNEQFF

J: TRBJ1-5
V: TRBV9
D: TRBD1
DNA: TGTGCCAGCAGCGTGGAAGGGGGCTGGCAGCCCCAGCATTTT
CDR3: CASSVEGGWQPQHF

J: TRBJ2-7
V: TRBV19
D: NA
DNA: TGTGCCAGTAGTATATCTGGCGGGGGCCACGAGCAGTACTTC
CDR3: CASSISGGGHEQYF

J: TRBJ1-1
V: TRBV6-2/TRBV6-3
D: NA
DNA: TGTGCCAGCAGTTACTCGATGTCAGATTCAAGGTGGATGAACACTGAAGCTTTCTTT
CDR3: CASSYSMSDSRWMNTEAFF

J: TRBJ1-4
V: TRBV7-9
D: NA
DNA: TGTGCCAGCAGCTCAGGACGGTCGAATGAAAAACTGTTTTTT
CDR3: CASSSGRSNEKLFF

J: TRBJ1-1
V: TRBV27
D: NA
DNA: TGTGCCAGCACCCCAGGGCAGAACACTGAAGCTTTCTTT
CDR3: CASTPGQNTEAFF

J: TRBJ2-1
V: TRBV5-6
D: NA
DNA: TGTGCCAGCAGCCCTGATGACAATGAGCAGTTCTTC
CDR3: CASSPDDNEQFF

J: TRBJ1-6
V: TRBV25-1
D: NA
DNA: TGTGCCAGCAGTGAAACGAGGGTGATCCCTAATTCACCCCTCCACTTT
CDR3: CASSETRVIPNSPLHF

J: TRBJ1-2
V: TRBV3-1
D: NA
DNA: TGTGCCAGCAGCCAAGATGTTAACTATGGCTACACCTTC
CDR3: CASSQDVNYGYTF